Presented here are 21 T cell receptor beta chains from one specimen sequenced in a study of vaccination effects on CD4 cells after COVID-19. No antigen has been assigned to these receptors. Peptide-pool stimulation followed by sequencing identified expanded antigen-specific CD4+ clonotypes in the ViraFEST assay. Isolation of CD4+ T cells took place after less than twelve days of culture. Nobody among the vaccine recipients had prior SARS-CoV-2 infection (nucleocapsid antibodies were negative). Assay used: immunoSEQ multiplex PCR; TCRdb lists only in-frame clones, some missing. The sample yields 25,000 to 30,000 clones, approximately 70% seen once. This material consisted of CD4+ T cells from PBMCs cultured with HCoV-NL63 spike peptides, taken before COVID-19 vaccination. These receptor sequences come from a human donor who received a COVID-19 vaccine.

The chain has TRBV10-2 and TRBJ2-1, with 8 bases lining up with TRBD2. The V gene end was trimmed by 3 bases and the J gene end by 7 bases; junction bases not matched to a gene: 8. There are 15 residues in the CDR3. Germline assignment: CDR1 WSHSY and CDR2 SAAADI. CDR3: CASSDAGGRGNEQFF. The CDR3 DNA sequence: TGCGCCAGCAGTGATGCGGGGGGCAGGGGAAATGAGCAGTTCTTC.

The chain couples TRBV18 to TRBJ1-1; 8 bases agree with TRBD1. CDR1 KGHSH and CDR2 LQKENI come from the germline V gene. The V and J ends lost 2 bases and 3 bases, in that order; junction bases with no gene match: 5. The CDR3 sequence is 15 residues long. The CDR3 DNA is TGTGCCAGCTCACCAGGGACAGGCTACGACACTGAAGCTTTCTTT. Translation gives CASSPGTGYDTEAFF.

This clone has a handful of counts. The V and J genes are TRBV27 and TRBJ2-2; D call uncertain. Germline V gives CDR1 MNHEY, CDR2 SMNVEV (reference sequence). This CDR3 contains 13 residues. The V and J ends lost 3 bases and 4 bases respectively, with 6 bases between them. In DNA form, the CDR3 reads TGTGCCAGCAGTTTTCGCGGCACCGGGGAGCTGTTTTTT. It translates to CASSFRGTGELFF.

The chain carries TRBV5-1 and TRBJ1-1, with D tentatively TRBD1 (5 bases). CDR3 length: 14 amino acids. From germline, CDR1 is SGHRS and CDR2 YFSETQ. V lost 0 bases to trimming and J lost 0 bases, with 6 bases between them. CDR3 nucleotides: TGCGCCAGCAGCTTGGCCAGGGTGAACACTGAAGCTTTCTTT. Its translation: CASSLARVNTEAFF.

The genes are TRBV4-1 and TRBJ2-2, with 9 positions matching TRBD2. CDR1 is MGHRA and CDR2 is YSYEKL in the germline V gene. This CDR3 has 17 amino acids. V was clipped by 1 base and J by 7 bases; unmatched bases: 10. The CDR3 region is CASSQGAAGGLRGELFF. CDR3 sequence (DNA): TGCGCCAGCAGCCAAGGGGCGGCGGGGGGGCTTCGCGGGGAGCTGTTTTTT.

This clone was seen only a few times. The chain is built from TRBV19 and TRBJ1-2; 7 nucleotides match TRBD1. V was clipped by 5 bases and J by 3 bases; unmatched bases: 6. The CDR3 covers 14 residues. The germline V gene encodes CDR1 LNHDA and CDR2 SQIVND (reference sequence). The CDR3 here is CASSAYTGDYGYTF. DNA for the CDR3: TGTGCCAGTAGTGCCTACACAGGGGACTATGGCTACACCTTC.

The V gene is TRBV4-3, the J gene TRBJ1-1; D is unclear. The V end was cut by 0 bases, the J end by 5 bases, with 7 bases between. The CDR3 has 13 amino acids. From germline, CDR1 is LGHNA and CDR2 YSLEER. CDR3 sequence: CASSQEVGTEAFF. DNA for the CDR3: TGCGCCAGCAGCCAAGAGGTAGGGACTGAAGCTTTCTTT.

This chain joins TRBV5-1 and TRBJ1-3; no definite D call. CDR3 length: 16 residues. V was clipped by 0 bases and J by 0 bases, with 10 bases between them. Germline assignment: CDR1 SGHRS and CDR2 YFSETQ. The DNA for the CDR3 is TGCGCCAGCAGCTTGGAGACGGGAACCTCTGGAAACACCATATATTTT. It encodes CASSLETGTSGNTIYF.

Only a few counts were recorded for this clone. V usage is TRBV4-1 and J usage is TRBJ2-2, with D perhaps matching TRBD1 or TRBD2 (5 bases each). Trimming cost V 0 bases and J 4 bases, with 6 bases left between them. The CDR3 has 14 residues. CDR1 is MGHRA, CDR2 YSYEKL, per germline. CDR3 nucleotides: TGCGCCAGCAGCCAAGAAGGGACCACCGGGGAGCTGTTTTTT. The encoded protein is CASSQEGTTGELFF.

This clone has only one observation. This sequence joins TRBV18 and TRBJ2-3; 8 nucleotides line up with TRBD1. V was clipped by 6 bases and J by 1 base; unmatched bases: 15. The germline V gene encodes CDR1 KGHSH and CDR2 LQKENI. CDR3 length equals 18 residues. The CDR3 region has the DNA TGTGCCAGCTCCCCTAGACAGGGGCCCTCAGTGGGCACAGATACGCAGTATTTT. This translates into CASSPRQGPSVGTDTQYF.

The V and J genes are TRBV5-5 and TRBJ1-3, with D possibly matching TRBD1 (5 bases). Per the germline V gene, CDR1 is SGHKS and CDR2 is YYEKEE (reference sequence). Trimming left V 5 bases short and J 8 bases short, with 20 bases between. The CDR3 loop spans 15 amino acids. The CDR3 sequence: CASSLTGTRGDTIYF. The CDR3 DNA reads as TGTGCCAGCAGTCTGACCGGGACCCGGGGGGACACCATATATTTT. Full variable domain (remainder filled in from reference TRBV5-5 and TRBJ1-3): DAGVTQSPTHLIKTRGQQVTLRCSPISGHKSVSWYQQVLGQGPQFIFQYYEKEERGRGNFPDRFSARQFPNYSSELNVNALLLGDSALYLCASSLTGTRGDTIYFGEGSWLTVV.

The V call is TRBV4-3, the J call TRBJ1-2; TRBD1 might be the D (5 bases). Germline V gene sequence: CDR1 LGHNA, CDR2 YSLEER. Trimming shortened V by 2 bases and J by 4 bases, and 14 bases separated the two germline ends. The CDR3 length is 15 residues. The CDR3 spells CASSQLLGDRYGYTF. The DNA of the CDR3 is TGCGCCAGCAGCCAACTTCTGGGGGATCGCTATGGCTACACCTTC.

This clone was recorded a few times. The V gene is TRBV28, the J gene TRBJ1-6; 8 bases are a match to TRBD1. CDR3 size: 15 residues. Germline V gene sequence: CDR1 MDHEN, CDR2 SYDVKM. V trimming: 5 bases; J trimming: 7 bases; junction bases outside the gene matches: 7. Here the CDR3 DNA reads TGTGCCAGCAGTCCCCTGACAGGGGCGAATTCACCCCTCCACTTT. It specifies CASSPLTGANSPLHF.

This chain uses TRBV5-1 with TRBJ1-1, with 7 nucleotides matching TRBD1. The germline V gene has CDR1 SGHRS and CDR2 YFSETQ. The CDR3 spans 14 residues. The V gene end was trimmed by 4 bases and the J gene end by 11 bases; junction bases not matched to a gene: 14. The CDR3 nucleotides are TGCGCCAGCAGCCACACCAACGACAGGGAGGAGGCTTTCTTT. Its protein is CASSHTNDREEAFF.

This clone was observed once. J is TRBJ2-5 and V is TRBV10-3; possible D gene TRBD2, 5 bases. The CDR3 contains 14 residues. V lost 3 bases to trimming and J lost 4 bases, with 12 bases between them. CDR1 and CDR2 from the germline V gene are ENHRY and SYGVKD. CDR3 DNA: TGTGCCATCAGTGACCCCGGGGTCGCAGAGACCCAGTACTTC. Its protein is CAISDPGVAETQYF.

The genes are TRBV7-8 and TRBJ1-6; D is perhaps TRBD1 (5 bases). CDR1 and CDR2 (germline): SGHVS, FQNEAQ. The CDR3 is 17 residues long. Trimming took off 1 base at V and 6 bases at J, with 16 bases between the two ends. The CDR3 is CASSLGGYGNTNSPLHF. In DNA form, the CDR3 reads TGTGCCAGCAGCTTAGGGGGGTACGGGAATACTAATTCACCCCTCCACTTT.

This clone appeared once. This chain links TRBV19 with TRBJ2-1; TRBD1 aligns across 9 bases. Germline V gene data show CDR1 as LNHDA and CDR2 as SQIVND (reference sequence). The V and J ends lost 4 bases and 4 bases, in that order; junction bases with no gene match: 8. CDR3 length: 16 amino acids. The CDR3 here is CASSSLTGGSYNEQFF. CDR3 coding DNA: TGTGCCAGTAGTAGCCTAACAGGGGGCTCGTACAATGAGCAGTTCTTC. The full variable domain, completed using reference TRBV19 and TRBJ2-1, is DGGITQSPKYLFRKEGQNVTLSCEQNLNHDAMYWYRQDPGQGLRLIYYSQIVNDFQKGDIAEGYSVSREKKESFPLTVTSAQKNPTAFYLCASSSLTGGSYNEQFFGPGTRLTVL.

This chain uses TRBV19 with TRBJ1-5, with D perhaps matching TRBD1 (6 bases). Germline CDR1 LNHDA, CDR2 SQIVND (reference sequence). V dropped 4 bases and J dropped 10 bases, with 17 bases sitting between them. The CDR3 runs to 14 residues. The CDR3 bases are TGTGCCAGTAGTACACCTTCGGGGGCGACCCCCCAGCATTTT. This sequence encodes CASSTPSGATPQHF.

This clone was observed a single time. The chain links TRBV30 to TRBJ2-3, with 7 bases matching TRBD2. The length of the CDR3 is 15 residues. J gave up 2 bases and V 3 bases, and 8 bases lay outside the gene matches. CDR1 GTSNPN and CDR2 SVGIG come from the germline V gene (reference sequence). The CDR3 bases are TGTGCCTGGAGGCCGAGCGGGGCCCTCACAGATACGCAGTATTTT. This sequence encodes CAWRPSGALTDTQYF. The whole variable domain, filled in from reference TRBV30 and TRBJ2-3, reads SQTIHQWPATLVQPVGSPLSLECTVEGTSNPNLYWYRQAAGRGLQLLFYSVGIGQISSEVPQNLSASRPQDRQFILSSKKLLLSDSGFYLCAWRPSGALTDTQYFGPGTRLTVL.

This clone was seen once. The CDR3 loop is CAISEGRLEQYF. CDR3 coding DNA: TGTGCCATCAGTGAGGGGCGTTTAGAGCAGTACTTC. J is TRBJ2-7 and V is TRBV10-3; no clear D. V was cut by 2 bases and J by 7 bases, with 9 bases left in between. The CDR3 is 12 amino acids. Germline V gives CDR1 ENHRY, CDR2 SYGVKD.

V usage is TRBV20-1 and J usage is TRBJ2-1, with D perhaps TRBD2 (5 bases). CDR1 and CDR2 from the germline V gene are DFQATT and SNEGSKA (reference sequence). The CDR3 spans 11 residues. The ends were cut back, 1 base at V and 9 bases at J, with 7 bases in the middle. This chain's CDR3 is CSARGGREQFF. For the CDR3, the DNA is TGCAGTGCTAGAGGCGGGCGTGAGCAGTTCTTC.